Sequencing of this T cell receptor (beta chain) was carried out in a study of shared clonotypes between healthy human individuals (dated by TCRdb to the early 2020s). For context, the study as a whole: The cohort included a few men and a couple of women between 18 and 49 years of age. To increase sequencing depth and limit assay-specific biases, different laboratories used diverse techniques to prepare libraries and sequence TCR repertoires. Per donor, leukapheresis produced somewhere between about 0.9 and 9.5 billion PBMCs. Per donor, three plates each were used for CD4 naive and CD4 memory, two for CD8 naive, and one for CD8 memory. To estimate repertoire size and how much clonotypes are shared between individuals, the study performed deep sequencing of blood TCR repertoires from about five healthy adults. Results the study describes overall, beyond this receptor: Sampling was restricted to blood, and TCR repertoires in tissue are likely to differ from TCR repertoires in blood. The genetic and exposure-history diversity represented was limited by the small number of donors. Pairwise subsampling indicated that sequencing depth was expected to affect the degree of clonotype sharing among donors. Compared with non-shared clonotypes, the clonotypes found in all four sorted-subset donors had higher generation probabilities. Rarefaction of sorted-subset datasets indicated incomplete sequencing despite the large sequencing depth. Estimated clonotype richness was generally larger for naive than for memory subsets. When a handful of donors were compared, the shared fraction of clonotypes was roughly 5% for naive CD4, 3% to 4% for naive CD8, roughly 2.5% for memory CD4, and approximately 0.4% for memory CD8.

For this clone: Its antigen is currently not known. Per-base quality was not reported, and no clone a single base away is much larger than it.

Reading the germline V gene gives CDR1 SGHTA and CDR2 FQGNSA. The CDR3 contains 18 residues, cysteine and phenylalanine counted. Only the CDR3 portion is preserved as DNA: 54 bases, with reading frame beginning at the first base. V and J are trimmed by 0 bases and 2 bases, and the gene matches miss 7 bases of the junction. TCR CDR3 regions were amplified from genomic DNA by multiplex PCR using the deep immunoSEQ assay. Extracted genomic DNA from each cell subset was spread evenly across all wells of several immunoSEQ 96-well plates, with each plate serving as a replicate. For sorted subsets, each replicate PCR was loaded with about 0.2 ug genomic DNA, equivalent to about 30,000 T cell genomes. Purified libraries were quantified with a Qubit 3.0 fluorometer, sized on a Bioanalyzer 2100, and re-quantified with the KAPA Library Quantification kit. Every immunoSEQ 96-well plate was sequenced on a separate single-read 150-cycle Illumina NextSeq 550 flow cell. Turning to the authors' computational methods: Because the immunoSEQ output held only junctional sequences and lacked quality scores, the filtering could not match the filtering applied to full-length reads. To assign V/J genes and CDR3, sequences were annotated using PyIR, a Python wrapper for IgBLAST v1.9, with IMGT germline references. Reads with weak V/J assignments (E-value above 1e-6), missing CDR3, stop codons, out-of-frame junctions, or ambiguous translated residues were removed. A V3J clonotype was defined by an identical inferred V gene, J gene, and CDR3 amino acid sequence. To compute the percentage overlap between repertoires, the number of shared unique clonotypes was divided by the size of the smaller repertoire. Richness of each repertoire was evaluated using RTK rarefaction, the Chao1 estimator, and Recon v2.1 estimates of unobserved clonotypes. OLGA was used to compute generation probabilities for all TCRbeta clonotypes that the gDNA method yielded from a handful of donors. Imported from immuneACCESS, the table was reduced by TCRdb to in-frame sequences with V and J called. These copies leave out some clones; in studies compared against another copy, an unresolved V gene accounts for under half, and the cause of the remainder is not known. The V and J calls and the clone size are those of that table, but D and trimming were determined from the DNA. The sample profile shows more than 2 million clones; around 95% of them were found once. The ten largest clones represent roughly 0.13% of the sample.

Healthy HIV-negative adults with no recently reported acute infections or vaccinations were included as donors. All donors were Caucasian adults living in Nashville, Tennessee, USA. Magnetic negative selection was used to enrich CD4+ T cells, after which naive cells were positively selected on CD45RA and the negative fraction became the memory subset. Blood was collected by leukapheresis, and PBMCs were isolated by Ficoll-Histopaque density gradient centrifugation and then cryopreserved in liquid nitrogen vapor phase. Analytical flow cytometry was used to check the purity and quantity of each magnetically sorted T cell population. From each sorted fraction, genomic DNA was isolated and quantified by UV absorbance on a Nanodrop 2000c.

The material sequenced was naive CD4+ T cells sorted from blood. What this sample's cell subset or site label stands for: CD45RA+ positively selected. The source is a man younger than 35 in good health. The V gene is TRBV7-2 and the J gene is TRBJ2-7, and 13 junctional nucleotides match TRBD2. The sequence in DNA is TGTGCCAGCAGCTTAGCGGGGACTAGCGGGGCACTTCCCTACGAGCAGTACTTC. This sequence encodes CASSLAGTSGALPYEQYF. The full variable domain, with segments outside the CDR3 supplied by the reference TRBV7-2 and TRBJ2-7 proteins, appears as GAGVSQSPSNKVTEKGKDVELRCDPISGHTALYWYRQSLGQGLEFLIYFQGNSAPDKSGLPSDRFSAERTGGSVSTLTIQRTQQEDSAVYLCASSLAGTSGALPYEQYFGPGTRLTVT.